This T cell receptor beta chain derives from a study of CD8+CD57+ T cells in acquired aplastic anemia. Study-level background: Sorted CD4+ and CD8+ cells gave a mean 3.2 ug DNA, range roughly 0.19 to 27.4 ug. Healthy donor CD4+ cell samples had a mean of approximately 10 million reads.

From germline, CDR1 is SNHLY and CDR2 FYNNEI. The V end lost 6 bases, the J end lost 5 bases, and 16 bases lay between the germline ends. The length of the CDR3 is 14 residues. Findings of the study overall: CD8+ Simpson's diversity showed no significant patient-control difference. Roughly 31 CD8+ CDR3 sequences were shared between patients and controls.

Genomic DNA acted as the template from which TCR beta VDJ combination and CDR3 sequence profiling were carried out. TCRdb re-analysed the reads in MiXCR, keeping a single row per CDR3 protein. Of about 180,000 distinct CDR3 sequences detected, about half appear once; the ten largest clones hold approximately 2.9%. Comments on this clonotype: Its specificity is unknown.

This chain links TRBV2 with TRBJ1-1; TRBD1 is a possible D gene (5 bases). The origin of this receptor is a human donor in good health. Sequenced sample: sorted CD4+, CD8+, or CD8+CD57+ T cells (not recorded which) from PBMCs. This CDR3 is CASRTTATGTEAFF. The CDR3 DNA reads as TGTGCCAGCAGGACGACAGCCACGGGGACTGAAGCTTTCTTT.